The sequence of this TCR beta chain was determined in a study of tumor-infiltrating lymphocytes in primary liver carcinoma. Across the whole study: Staging placed the tumors at T1-T3 N0M0, and they measured roughly 4.2 to 10 cm across. Study findings and constraints: The study found tumor-adjacent and tumor-blood pairs overlapped less than tumor region pairs. It was in tumors, not blood, that the top-250-clone fraction was significantly higher (p = 0.039).

Turning to this clonotype: What it binds is not known.

Starting material for RNA and DNA co-extraction consisted of roughly 19-34 mg of unsorted bulk tissue. The study found over 75% viable tumor cells in every tumor sample. cDNA specific to TCR beta was made from approximately 500 ng of total RNA, with a constant-region primer employed for priming. What produced the TCR beta libraries was three nested multiplex PCR rounds using slightly modified ARM-PCR. The first two PCR rounds, roughly 9 cycles each, used TRBV1-TRBV30 forward primers and a C-beta reverse primer. Using its own MiXCR run on the multiplex PCR reads, TCRdb lists one record per CDR3 protein. Altogether approximately 110,000 distinct CDR3 sequences are present, about four fifths being singletons, with the ten largest covering approximately 21%. Per the germline V gene, CDR1 is SQVTM and CDR2 is ANQGSEA. The CDR3 is 15 amino acids. V gave up 6 bases and J gave up 7 bases, with 24 bases separating them.

The rearrangement joins TRBV29-1 to TRBJ1-2, with D possibly being TRBD1 (5 bases). The receptor comes from a man aged 40-55 years with primary liver carcinoma and hepatitis B virus infection. The specimen was liver tumor tissue from sampling region 3. Indicated subset: tumor region T3, left-lateral pole. The CDR3 nucleotides read TGCAGCGTCCCCAACGGGGCAGGAAGGCTTCCTGGCTACACCTTC. Protein product: CSVPNGAGRLPGYTF.